These 29 T cell receptor beta chains were all obtained from the same sample, sequenced in a study of T cell changes during pregnancy in multiple sclerosis. TCRdb's table, derived via immunoSEQ multiplex PCR, lists solely in-frame clones and lacks some. The sample carries tens of thousands of clones, approximately 94% recorded once. The material sequenced was CD8+ T cells from peripheral blood mononuclear cells, taken in the first trimester of pregnancy. These receptors came from a female donor with multiple sclerosis, enrolled in a pregnancy study.

This clone was detected a few times. The rearrangement links TRBV10-1 to TRBJ2-1; D not resolved. The length of the CDR3 is 15 residues. V was clipped by 0 bases and J by 0 bases, with 6 bases between them. Germline values: CDR1 WNHNN, CDR2 SYGVQD (reference sequence). The CDR3 nucleotides read TGCGCCAGCAGTGAGTCGAGAGGCTCCTACAATGAGCAGTTCTTC. The encoded protein is CASSESRGSYNEQFF.

Here the CDR3 DNA reads TGTGCCAGCAGTGTAGGACAGGGGGCTTACGAGCAGTACTTC. Translated: CASSVGQGAYEQYF. The gene calls are TRBV27 and TRBJ2-7; 11 nucleotides line up with TRBD1. Per germline, CDR1 MNHEY and CDR2 SMNVEV (reference sequence). Trimming took 5 bases from V and 4 from J; bases not matched to a gene: 4. The CDR3 contains 14 residues.

The rearrangement links TRBV7-9 to TRBJ1-2; D ambiguous. V was shortened by 2 bases and J by 2 bases, with 6 bases between the two germline ends. The CDR3 covers 13 residues. Per germline, CDR1 SEHNR and CDR2 FQNEAQ (reference sequence). CDR3 protein: CASSLLINYGYTF. The DNA of the CDR3 is TGTGCCAGCAGCTTACTTATCAACTATGGCTACACCTTC.

The chain combines TRBV2 with TRBJ2-7; tentatively, D is TRBD1 (6 bases). This CDR3 spans 12 amino acids. V was cut by 10 bases and J by 1 base, with 11 bases left in between. Germline V gene lookup returns CDR1 SNHLY and CDR2 FYNNEI. In nucleotides, the CDR3 is TGTGCCACCACGGACAGATCCTACGAGCAGTACTTC. This encodes CATTDRSYEQYF.

The gene calls are TRBV11-1 and TRBJ2-5; D unresolved. V gave up 5 bases and J gave up 5 bases, with 12 bases separating them. The germline V gene has CDR1 SGHAT and CDR2 FQDESV (reference sequence). This CDR3 contains 13 residues. The CDR3, as DNA: TGTGCCAGCAGCCCTCCGGGTGGGGAGACCCAGTACTTC. It codes for CASSPPGGETQYF.

The chain uses TRBV27 and TRBJ2-1; D uncertain. There are 15 residues in the CDR3. The V and J ends lost 3 bases and 0 bases respectively, with 9 bases between them. Germline V CDR1 and CDR2: MNHEY, SMNVEV (reference sequence). This CDR3 is CASSLTASSYNEQFF. CDR3 nucleotide sequence: TGTGCCAGCAGTTTGACCGCTAGCTCCTACAATGAGCAGTTCTTC.

J is TRBJ1-5 and V is TRBV15, with a weak D call TRBD1 (5 bases). CDR3 length: 14 residues. Trimming pared 9 bases from V and 3 bases from J, leaving 15 bases between. Germline lookup yields CDR1 LNHNV and CDR2 YYDKDF (reference sequence). CDR3 sequence reads: CATRATENNQPQHF. CDR3 DNA: TGTGCCACAAGAGCGACAGAGAACAATCAGCCCCAGCATTTT.

By sample share, this clone is medium-sized (0.01 to 0.1%). The J gene is TRBJ1-4, the V gene TRBV4-3; D is ambiguous. Germline lookup yields CDR1 LGHNA and CDR2 YSLEER. Trimming took off 1 base at V and 4 bases at J, with 10 bases between the two ends. The CDR3 runs 15 residues. The DNA of the CDR3 is TGCGCCAGCAGCCAAGCTCGGGGTTATAATGAAAAACTGTTTTTT. Translation gives CASSQARGYNEKLFF.

The table lists this clone with a count of one. The chain has TRBV28 and TRBJ2-7, with TRBD2 as a possible D gene (5 bases). Per germline, CDR1 MDHEN and CDR2 SYDVKM. Trimming removed 6 bases at V and 4 bases at J, with 16 bases between. This CDR3 is 14 amino acids long. CDR3 region: CASRTRDPYYEQYF. In nucleotides, the CDR3 is TGTGCCAGCAGGACCCGGGATCCTTATTACGAGCAGTACTTC.

This sequence joins TRBV11-2 and TRBJ1-1; 8 nucleotides match TRBD1. V lost 5 bases and J lost 0; bases outside the gene matches: 5. Germline CDR1 and CDR2: SGHAT and FQNNGV. This CDR3 region has 15 residues. DNA for the CDR3: TGTGCCAGCAGCAAAAGACAGGGGCTGAACACTGAAGCTTTCTTT. It codes for CASSKRQGLNTEAFF.

The chain couples TRBV5-5 to TRBJ2-7; no reliable D call. V was clipped by 0 bases and J by 2 bases, with 9 bases between them. The CDR3 sequence is 14 residues long. Germline V CDR1 and CDR2: SGHKS, YYEKEE (reference sequence). CDR3 protein: CASSLGHTAYEQYF. CDR3 DNA sequence: TGTGCCAGCAGCTTGGGACATACCGCCTACGAGCAGTACTTC.

The chain links TRBV9 to TRBJ2-1, with D possibly matching TRBD2 (7 bases). The CDR3 runs 15 residues. CDR1 SGDLS and CDR2 YYNGEE come from the germline V gene. V lost 3 bases, J lost 7 bases, and 17 bases lay in between. Written as DNA, the CDR3 is TGTGCCAGCAGCGCCGGGGGAGGGGGATTTAATGAGCAGTTCTTC. Protein sequence: CASSAGGGGFNEQFF.

The V and J genes are TRBV30 and TRBJ2-7, with a weak D call TRBD1 (5 bases). This CDR3 comprises 13 residues. V was cut by 8 bases and J by 6 bases, with 20 bases left in between. In germline, CDR1 is GTSNPN, CDR2 SVGIG (reference sequence). CDR3 in DNA: TGTGCCGCCAGGGCCACCGCCCGTCCCGAGCAGTACTTC. It specifies CAARATARPEQYF.

This clone was found once. The chain joins TRBV28 to TRBJ2-7; TRBD1 matches 10 bases. Germline CDR1 and CDR2: MDHEN and SYDVKM. J lost 6 bases, V lost 6 bases, and 11 bases had no gene match. This CDR3 is 15 amino acids long. The CDR3 region is CASRETGTGAGEQYF. CDR3 DNA sequence: TGTGCCAGCAGGGAGACCGGGACAGGGGCCGGCGAGCAGTACTTC. The full variable domain, completed using reference TRBV28 and TRBJ2-7, is DVKVTQSSRYLVKRTGEKVFLECVQDMDHENMFWYRQDPGLGLRLIYFSYDVKMKEKGDIPEGYSVSREKKERFSLILESASTNQTSMYLCASRETGTGAGEQYFGPGTRLTVT.

The chain combines TRBV7-9 with TRBJ2-7, with D tentatively TRBD2 (5 bases). From germline, CDR1 is SEHNR and CDR2 FQNEAQ (reference sequence). This CDR3 has 14 amino acids. Trimming removed 1 base from V and 1 base from J, with 8 bases in between. The CDR3 DNA reads as TGTGCCAGCAGCTTAGGTCCGGGATCCTACGAGCAGTACTTC. Translated: CASSLGPGSYEQYF. The full variable domain, rest sourced from reference TRBV7-9 and TRBJ2-7, is DTGVSQNPRHKITKRGQNVTFRCDPISEHNRLYWYRQTLGQGPEFLTYFQNEAQLEKSRLLSDRFSAERPKGSFSTLEIQRTEQGDSAMYLCASSLGPGSYEQYFGPGTRLTVT.

This chain joins TRBV9 and TRBJ1-1; D unclear. V shed 4 bases and J shed 5 bases, with 15 bases lying between them. Germline V gene lookup returns CDR1 SGDLS and CDR2 YYNGEE. The CDR3 extends over 14 amino acids. DNA for the CDR3: TGTGCCAGCAGCTCTGGGAGGGTCGAGACTGAAGCTTTCTTT. It yields the protein CASSSGRVETEAFF.

This clone showed up just once. The gene calls are TRBV19 and TRBJ2-2; no clear D gene. This CDR3 is 14 amino acids long. V lost 5 bases to trimming and J lost 5 bases, with 12 bases between them. Germline values: CDR1 LNHDA, CDR2 SQIVND (reference sequence). In DNA form, the CDR3 reads TGTGCCAGTAGTGACCCGACACATACCGGGGAGCTGTTTTTT. Translated, it gives CASSDPTHTGELFF.

In this sample, this clone turned up once. The rearrangement links TRBV7-9 to TRBJ2-1, with D perhaps TRBD1 (6 bases). This CDR3 region has 13 residues. Between the trimmed V and J ends, which lost 4 bases and 9 bases, there was a span of 13 bases. Germline-derived CDR1 and CDR2 are SEHNR and FQNEAQ (reference sequence). The CDR3 sequence: CASSSDSPPEQFF. The CDR3 coding sequence is TGTGCCAGCAGCTCGGACAGCCCACCTGAGCAGTTCTTC. The variable domain in full, completed from reference TRBV7-9 and TRBJ2-1, reads DTGVSQNPRHKITKRGQNVTFRCDPISEHNRLYWYRQTLGQGPEFLTYFQNEAQLEKSRLLSDRFSAERPKGSFSTLEIQRTEQGDSAMYLCASSSDSPPEQFFGPGTRLTVL.

The chain carries TRBV5-4 and TRBJ2-3; TRBD2 aligns across 10 bases. After removal of 0 bases from V and 5 bases from J, the junction contained 6 bases not matched to a gene. The germline V gene has CDR1 SGHNT and CDR2 YYREEE (reference sequence). There are 16 residues in the CDR3. Here the CDR3 reads CASSLGTSGFKDTQYF. Here the CDR3 DNA reads TGTGCCAGCAGCTTGGGGACTAGCGGCTTTAAAGATACGCAGTATTTT.

The V and J genes are TRBV6-1 and TRBJ2-3; the match to TRBD2 covers 8 bases. J lost 3 bases, V lost 11 bases, and 13 bases had no gene match. The germline V gene has CDR1 MNHNS and CDR2 SASEGT. The CDR3 extends over 15 amino acids. Written as DNA, the CDR3 is TGTGCCGGGTCCCAGCTCCGGGGGGGGACAGATACGCAGTATTTT. Its protein is CAGSQLRGGTDTQYF.

The rearrangement uses TRBV14 and TRBJ2-7; 11 bases agree with TRBD1. Germline loops: CDR1 SGHDN, CDR2 FVKESK. The CDR3 has 12 amino acids. The J segment lost 6 bases and the V segment lost 8 bases, leaving 3 bases of the junction unmatched. Here the CDR3 reads CASAGTGGEQYF. For the CDR3, the DNA is TGTGCCAGCGCCGGGACAGGGGGCGAGCAGTACTTC.

This chain joins TRBV19 and TRBJ2-7; maybe TRBD2 (6 bases). This CDR3 comprises 14 residues. V lost 5 bases and J lost 2, with 13 bases in between. Germline-derived CDR1 and CDR2 are LNHDA and SQIVND (reference sequence). The CDR3 reads CASSRGTATYEQYF. CDR3 bases: TGTGCCAGTAGTCGGGGGACGGCTACCTACGAGCAGTACTTC.

This chain joins TRBV7-9 and TRBJ2-3; D is unresolved. This CDR3 region has 12 residues. V was cut by 4 bases and J by 6 bases, with 8 bases left in between. Germline CDR1 and CDR2: SEHNR and FQNEAQ (reference sequence). CDR3: CASSSGSDTQYF. CDR3 DNA sequence: TGTGCCAGCAGCTCAGGTTCGGATACGCAGTATTTT.

The rearrangement joins TRBV11-2 to TRBJ1-2; TRBD1 is a possible D gene (5 bases). The CDR3 is 14 residues long. Germline values: CDR1 SGHAT, CDR2 FQNNGV. Between the trimmed V and J ends, which lost 5 bases and 8 bases, there was a span of 18 bases. The CDR3 region is CASSQGAASVGYTF. For the CDR3, the DNA is TGTGCCAGCAGCCAAGGGGCCGCGTCCGTCGGCTACACCTTC.

The chain has TRBV7-8 and TRBJ2-7; D call uncertain. Trimming took 1 base from V and 3 from J, leaving 10 bases between them. The germline V gene has CDR1 SGHVS and CDR2 FQNEAQ. The CDR3 totals 14 residues. CDR3 sequence: CASSLDPGDYEQYF. In nucleotides, the CDR3 is TGTGCCAGCAGCTTAGATCCAGGTGACTACGAGCAGTACTTC.

The chain has TRBV19 and TRBJ1-1; maybe TRBD1 (6 bases). CDR1 and CDR2 (germline): LNHDA, SQIVND (reference sequence). The CDR3 is 14 amino acids. V lost 1 base, J lost 1 base, and 7 bases lay in between. Here the CDR3 reads CASSIVGGNTEAFF. CDR3 nucleotides: TGTGCCAGTAGTATAGTAGGGGGGAACACTGAAGCTTTCTTT.

The chain recombines TRBV19 with TRBJ1-5; a weak D match, TRBD1 (5 bases). The CDR3 covers 16 residues. The germline V gene has CDR1 LNHDA and CDR2 SQIVND (reference sequence). V was clipped by 3 bases and J by 4 bases, with 16 bases between them. The CDR3 loop is CASSILEGLGNQPQHF. CDR3 sequence (DNA): TGTGCCAGTAGTATCTTAGAGGGACTCGGTAATCAGCCCCAGCATTTT.

By share, this clone counts as medium-sized. This rearrangement joins TRBV27 to TRBJ1-5; D uncertain. CDR1 and CDR2 from the germline V gene are MNHEY and SMNVEV (reference sequence). V shed 5 bases and J shed 6 bases, with 11 bases lying between them. This CDR3 region has 13 residues. The CDR3, as DNA: TGTGCCAGCAGTCCCCTCTCCTTTCAGCCCCAGCATTTT. Translation gives CASSPLSFQPQHF.

This chain joins TRBV7-9 and TRBJ2-4; the D gene is possibly TRBD2 (7 bases). Per the germline V gene, CDR1 is SEHNR and CDR2 is FQNEAQ (reference sequence). The CDR3 extends over 17 amino acids. With 3 bases removed from V and 0 bases from J, the gap between germline ends came to 15 bases. CDR3 in amino acids: CASSLAGATLAKNIQYF. As DNA, the CDR3 is TGTGCCAGCAGCTTGGCGGGGGCTACTCTAGCCAAAAACATTCAGTACTTC.